This T cell receptor beta chain was retrieved from a study of read filtering for tumor transcriptome and immune sequencing. Study-level background: Revised staging placed roughly eight patients in R-ISS I, about 17 in II, more than 5 in III.

The CDR3 is 15 amino acids. The V and J ends lost 6 bases and 2 bases, in that order; junction bases with no gene match: 1. The germline V gene encodes CDR1 SEHNR and CDR2 FQNEAQ (reference sequence). Molecular barcoded adaptors covering alpha/delta and beta/gamma chains were used on about 390 ng RNA. TCRdb itself ran the reads through MiXCR, one entry per CDR3 protein. The data show 39,000 or so distinct CDR3 sequences, roughly an eighth seen once. Bone marrow was sampled from every patient at the time of active disease. Whole-study results and caveats: Even smaller IR-seq throughput identified most shared clonotypes.

This clonotype was counted ten times or more. Its antigen is unidentified. The chain combines TRBV7-9 with TRBJ2-1; 13 bases align to TRBD2. The receptor's source is a donor at least 40 years old with multiple myeloma. What was sequenced was a population of CD138-negative cells sorted from bone marrow. The chain's CDR3 is CASRGLAGPYNEQFF. DNA of the CDR3: TGTGCCAGCAGGGGACTAGCGGGGCCCTACAATGAGCAGTTCTTC.